This section outlines one T cell receptor (beta chain) sequence together with its context. Antigen specificity is unknown. The junction and the germline gene differ at one end; a read error may be behind it. The CDR3 has 12 amino acids. Germline V gives CDR1 MDHEN, CDR2 SYDVKM. The data originate from a study of metastatic and nonmetastatic thyroid tumors. Study-level background: Malignant and benign thyroid patients had repertoires compared in peripheral blood and tumor or nodule tissue. Regarding the study as a whole: The reported finding was significantly higher TCR beta diversity in malignant thyroid tumors relative to benign nodules, in blood and tumor.

In the original processing: The study built a papillary thyroid cancer distant-metastasis classifier from CDR3 differences across clinicopathological groups. Using MiXCR, TCRdb reanalyzed the PCR reads. The V and J calls were not made by the authors but by TCRdb's processing. The sample lists approximately 21,000 clones; about a fifth were seen once. Nobody among the patients had been given any treatment before thyroid surgery. Input material: blood. This clonotype was sampled from a female donor with papillary thyroid cancer or a benign thyroid nodule (not recorded which). Some clones in this sample may be carry-over from other donors' samples. The chain joins TRBV28 to TRBJ2-7; no definite D call. DNA of the CDR3: TGTGCCAGCAGTCCGTCTTTCTACGAGCATTATTTC. Translated, it gives CASSPSFYEHYF.